The clone carrying this T cell receptor beta chain came up a few times. The antigen is not known. This sample was taken from a study of sequential checkpoint blockade in melanoma. Turning to the study itself: Maintenance nivolumab came after either treatment sequence. More than 20 patients had tumor biopsies before treatment and at week 13. TCRbeta immunosequencing was performed on DNA from over 90 pretreatment melanoma tumor samples.

Whole-study results and caveats: Tumor T-cell fraction and clonality correlated with PD-L1 and CD8+ counts.

Repertoires were generated with immunoSEQ multiplex PCR, while TCRdb's copy carries only in-frame clones and drops some. The data hold approximately 2,100 clones, with 18% observed a single time. Noted treatment: randomized to nivolumab then ipilimumab (arm A) or the reverse (arm B). Germline V gene lookup returns CDR1 SQVTM and CDR2 ANQGSEA. This CDR3 region has 13 residues. The V and J ends lost 7 bases and 0 bases respectively, with 9 bases between them. This chain joins TRBV29-1 and TRBJ2-2; D unclear. This clonotype was obtained from a human donor with melanoma. The sample in question was tumor tissue (inferred from file names), obtained from a patient given nivolumab and ipilimumab in sequence. The CDR3 loop reads CSAQSANTGELFF. The DNA for the CDR3 is TGCAGCGCCCAGAGTGCGAACACCGGGGAGCTGTTTTTT.